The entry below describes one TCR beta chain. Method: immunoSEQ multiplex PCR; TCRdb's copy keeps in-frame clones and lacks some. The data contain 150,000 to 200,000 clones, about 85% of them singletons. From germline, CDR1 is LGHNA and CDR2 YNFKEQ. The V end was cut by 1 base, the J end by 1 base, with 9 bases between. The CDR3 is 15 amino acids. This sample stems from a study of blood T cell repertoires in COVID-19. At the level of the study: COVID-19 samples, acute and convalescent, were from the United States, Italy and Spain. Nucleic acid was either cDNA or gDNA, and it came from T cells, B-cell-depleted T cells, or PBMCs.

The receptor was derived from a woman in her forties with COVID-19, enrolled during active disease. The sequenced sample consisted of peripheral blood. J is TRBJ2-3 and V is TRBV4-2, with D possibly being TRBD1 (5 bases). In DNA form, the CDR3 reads TGTGCCAGCAGCCAAGCGCTAGGGGGCACAGATACGCAGTATTTT. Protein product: CASSQALGGTDTQYF.